Listed here is a single T cell receptor (beta chain). Original analysis: Estimated nucleated cell counts came from reference gene primer amplification. Measured with immunoSEQ multiplex PCR; TCRdb has only the in-frame clones, and not every one. The DNA was the basis for D and trimming; V, J and clone size are from that table. Found here are 200,000 to 300,000 clones, around 83% of them singletons; the top ten hold roughly an eighth. V shed 3 bases and J shed 4 bases, with 19 bases lying between them. Germline CDR1 and CDR2: LNHDA and SQIVND (reference sequence). The CDR3 loop spans 17 amino acids. The data derive from a study of blood T cell repertoires in COVID-19. The overall study: There were acute and convalescent COVID-19 samples, and they came from the United States, Italy and Spain. T cells, B-cell-depleted T cells, or PBMCs supplied cDNA or gDNA.

The rearrangement links TRBV19 to TRBJ2-1; D perhaps matches TRBD2 (7 bases). The receptor was derived from a woman in her fifties or sixties with active or convalescent COVID-19. Sequenced: peripheral blood. The chain's CDR3 is CASSILIAEGGYNEQFF. CDR3 bases: TGTGCCAGTAGTATCCTGATAGCGGAGGGGGGGTACAATGAGCAGTTCTTC.